A single sample gave rise to the 10 T cell receptor beta chains below, sequenced in a study of blood T cell repertoires in COVID-19. The protocol was immunoSEQ multiplex PCR, while the TCRdb copy is restricted to in-frame clones and leaves out a portion. The sample includes some 240,000 clones, around 80% of them seen just once. Sequenced: peripheral blood. These receptor sequences come from a woman in her thirties or forties who had recovered from COVID-19.

The J gene is TRBJ1-2, the V gene TRBV28; 7 bases line up with TRBD1. V lost 6 bases and J lost 6; bases outside the gene matches: 7. Per germline, CDR1 MDHEN and CDR2 SYDVKM. CDR3 size: 13 residues. The DNA of the CDR3 is TGTGCCAGCAGGGGGACAGTGGAACATGGCTACACCTTC. This codes for CASRGTVEHGYTF.

This clone was observed once. This sequence joins TRBV2 and TRBJ1-4; TRBD1 matches at 10 bases. With 4 bases clipped from V and 8 bases from J, the junction kept 7 bases outside the gene matches. Germline CDR1 reads SNHLY; CDR2 reads FYNNEI. The CDR3 has 15 amino acids. As DNA, the CDR3 is TGTGCCAGCAGTGGACCGGGACAGGGGAGGGAAAAACTGTTTTTT. Its protein product is CASSGPGQGREKLFF.

This sequence joins TRBV27 and TRBJ2-7, with D perhaps TRBD2 (5 bases). Germline assignment: CDR1 MNHEY and CDR2 SMNVEV (reference sequence). The CDR3 is made up of 14 amino acids. Between the trimmed V and J ends, which lost 3 bases and 3 bases, there was a span of 12 bases. For the CDR3, the DNA is TGTGCCAGCAGTTTTAAACTCCGGGGCTACGAGCAGTACTTC. Amino acids: CASSFKLRGYEQYF.

The chain has TRBV6-1 and TRBJ2-5; D is ambiguous. The CDR3 consists of 15 residues. The V and J ends lost 2 bases and 0 bases respectively, with 10 bases between them. Germline V gene sequence: CDR1 MNHNS, CDR2 SASEGT. CDR3 loop: CASSEYVTDQETQYF. The CDR3, as DNA: TGTGCCAGCAGTGAATACGTAACTGACCAAGAGACCCAGTACTTC.

The V call is TRBV7-8, the J call TRBJ2-2, with 12 bases fitting TRBD2. The ends lost 5 bases at V and 2 bases at J; junction bases unmatched: 3. The CDR3 is 16 residues long. The germline gives CDR1 SGHVS, CDR2 FQNEAQ. The CDR3 loop is CASSPLAGGNTGELFF. The CDR3 DNA reads as TGTGCCAGCAGCCCACTAGCGGGGGGAAACACCGGGGAGCTGTTTTTT.

This clone appeared a few times. The chain is built from TRBV5-6 and TRBJ1-1; D might be TRBD1 (5 bases). The ends were cut back, 1 base at V and 2 bases at J, with 18 bases in the middle. The germline gives CDR1 SGHDT, CDR2 YYEEEE. This CDR3 has 17 residues. The CDR3 coding sequence is TGTGCCAGCAGCTTGTTACCTGGGAAGACAGTTAACACTGAAGCTTTCTTT. Residues: CASSLLPGKTVNTEAFF.

The J gene is TRBJ1-2, the V gene TRBV5-4; TRBD1 agrees at 8 bases. Germline V gives CDR1 SGHNT, CDR2 YYREEE (reference sequence). The junction had 12 bases not matched to a gene; V was cut back by 1 base and J by 1 base. The CDR3 is 18 amino acids. The chain's CDR3 is CASSLSIQGAGVNYGYTF. The CDR3 nucleotides are TGTGCCAGCAGCTTGTCGATTCAGGGGGCCGGGGTTAACTATGGCTACACCTTC. The variable domain in full, with the rest retrieved from reference TRBV5-4 and TRBJ1-2, is ETGVTQSPTHLIKTRGQQVTLRCSSQSGHNTVSWYQQALGQGPQFIFQYYREEENGRGNFPPRFSGLQFPNYSSELNVNALELDDSALYLCASSLSIQGAGVNYGYTFGSGTRLTVV.

This clone has a single count. The CDR3 bases are TGTGCCAGCAGCTTAGGTAGCGGGGGGGTGTATGAGCAGTTCTTC. Translating gives CASSLGSGGVYEQFF. This chain links TRBV7-2 with TRBJ2-1; TRBD2 agrees at 11 bases. The CDR3 has 15 amino acids. V shed 1 base and J 8 bases; nucleotides not matched to a gene: 4. Germline CDR1 is SGHTA and CDR2 is FQGNSA. Based on the CDR3 plus reference TRBV7-2 and TRBJ2-1, the full variable domain is GAGVSQSPSNKVTEKGKDVELRCDPISGHTALYWYRQSLGQGLEFLIYFQGNSAPDKSGLPSDRFSAERTGGSVSTLTIQRTQQEDSAVYLCASSLGSGGVYEQFFGPGTRLTVL.

The chain employs TRBV11-2 and TRBJ2-1; TRBD2 is a possible D gene (7 bases). Germline CDR1 and CDR2: SGHAT and FQNNGV. V was cut by 6 bases and J by 7 bases, with 19 bases left in between. The CDR3 has 15 residues. CDR3 bases: TGTGCCAGCAGGCAAGGGGGGGGCCGGGAAAATGAGCAGTTCTTC. Translating it yields CASRQGGGRENEQFF.

This rearrangement joins TRBV5-1 to TRBJ2-3; unclear D gene. V lost 0 bases and J lost 4, with 15 bases in between. This CDR3 spans 16 amino acids. In germline, CDR1 is SGHRS, CDR2 YFSETQ. CDR3 residues: CASSLDLGPVPDTQYF. Here the CDR3 DNA reads TGCGCCAGCAGCTTGGATCTGGGCCCGGTGCCAGATACGCAGTATTTT.